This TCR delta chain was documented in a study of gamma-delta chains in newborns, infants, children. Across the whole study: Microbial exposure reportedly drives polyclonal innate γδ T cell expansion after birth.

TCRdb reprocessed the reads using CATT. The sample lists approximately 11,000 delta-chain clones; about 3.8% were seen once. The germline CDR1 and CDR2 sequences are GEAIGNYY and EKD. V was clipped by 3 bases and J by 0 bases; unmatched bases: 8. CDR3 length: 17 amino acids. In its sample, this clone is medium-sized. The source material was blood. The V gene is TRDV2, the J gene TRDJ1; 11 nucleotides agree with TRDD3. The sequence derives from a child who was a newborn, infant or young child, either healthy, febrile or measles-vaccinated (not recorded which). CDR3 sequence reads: CACDVYWGIKDTDKLIF. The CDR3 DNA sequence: TGTGCCTGTGACGTGTACTGGGGGATAAAGGACACCGATAAACTCATCTTT.